This entry is about one T cell receptor (beta chain). The data derive from a study of Graves' ophthalmopathy and Graves' hyperthyroidism. As diagnostic evidence, clinical symptoms, serum thyroxine, TRAb, thyroid ultrasound and orbital computed tomography were relied upon. This CDR3 is 14 amino acids long. V lost 5 bases to trimming and J lost 7 bases, with 14 bases between them. The germline CDR1 and CDR2 sequences are SGHVS and FQNEAQ. Amplification of the TCR beta CDR3 regions used RNA transcripts (as template). Second-round multiplex PCR came after a first-round RT-PCR that employed HTBI primers. Via MiXCR, TCRdb re-called the multiplex PCR reads, giving one row per CDR3 protein. The sample holds about 1.1 million distinct CDR3 sequences, around a third seen once.

The TCR was taken from an adult man with Graves' hyperthyroidism. This rearrangement joins TRBV7-8 to TRBJ1-4, with D possibly matching TRBD1 (6 bases). Material: peripheral blood or thyroid tissue (not recorded which). The CDR3 sequence: CASSPTGRTEKLFF. DNA of the CDR3: TGTGCCAGCAGCCCAACAGGGCGGACTGAAAAACTGTTTTTT.